The rows below give T cell receptor beta chains drawn from one sample of a study of blood T cell repertoires in COVID-19. The assay was immunoSEQ multiplex PCR, and TCRdb's table has in-frame clones only and misses some. The data hold approximately 500,000 clones, with approximately 91% observed a single time. Sequences were obtained from peripheral blood. The receptors here all came from a woman in her forties or fifties with COVID-19, enrolled during active disease. Each CDR3 is given without its conserved first and last residue. Not every row has a clone size; where given, it reads once, few, many or a size class.

j_call clone_size v_call cdr3_aa
TRBJ2-7 - TRBV5-4 ASSPGSSTLYEQY
TRBJ2-1 once TRBV7-9 ASSLGTGEYNEQF
TRBJ2-1 - TRBV24-1 ATSDSRVSSYNEQF
TRBJ2-7 many TRBV6-5 ASSYRAGGEQY
TRBJ2-7 - TRBV5-1 ASSSLQGNEQY
TRBJ1-4 - TRBV4-2 ASSQEREKLF
TRBJ1-1 once TRBV7-9 ASSSYRGTNTEAF
TRBJ1-1 - TRBV29-1 SVARNTEAF
TRBJ1-1 few TRBV6-5 ASNQPQGSAF
TRBJ2-5 - TRBV5-1 ASTARTGSLLETQY
TRBJ1-1 - TRBV19 ASSIGRQNTEAF
TRBJ1-2 - TRBV28 ASSLPGQGGYGYT
TRBJ1-5 - TRBV4-1 ASSQDRYREKDNQPQH
TRBJ2-7 - TRBV27 ASSTTPFGSRSSYEQY
TRBJ1-1 - TRBV15 ATSRQVVSTEAF
TRBJ1-2 - TRBV7-8 ASSLGGGSGYGYT
TRBJ1-2 - TRBV23-1 ASSPCSREGGGYT
TRBJ1-1 - TRBV28 ASSLSPRGAF
TRBJ2-2 - TRBV12-1 ASSLGGALTGELF
TRBJ1-1 - TRBV19 ASSINRADMNTEAF
TRBJ1-5 - TRBV27 ASSPTGMRPQH
TRBJ1-1 - TRBV3-1/TRBV3-2 ASSQDRGTEAF
TRBJ1-1 - TRBV5-1 ASSLAPAVSEAF
TRBJ1-1 - TRBV5-5 ASSLGATGRGAF
TRBJ1-4 - TRBV9 ASSPDGTGTDEKLF
TRBJ1-2 - TRBV7-3 ASSSTGAGYT
TRBJ1-5 once TRBV6-5 ASRQRPSQPQH
TRBJ2-7 - TRBV30 AWSERGLAGGPRYDEQY
TRBJ2-1 - TRBV10-1 ASSESTVNEQF
TRBJ2-7 - TRBV5-4 ASSPTGISAQY
TRBJ1-2 - TRBV14 ASSRQTAAGYT
TRBJ2-7 - TRBV9 ASSTRGSGVAYEQY
TRBJ1-6 - TRBV2 ASSYSLTASPLH
TRBJ1-1 - TRBV19 ASSLDRGIMNTEAF
TRBJ1-2 few TRBV19 ASSITLSGGNYGYT
TRBJ2-2 - TRBV7-8 ASTSVAGNGELF